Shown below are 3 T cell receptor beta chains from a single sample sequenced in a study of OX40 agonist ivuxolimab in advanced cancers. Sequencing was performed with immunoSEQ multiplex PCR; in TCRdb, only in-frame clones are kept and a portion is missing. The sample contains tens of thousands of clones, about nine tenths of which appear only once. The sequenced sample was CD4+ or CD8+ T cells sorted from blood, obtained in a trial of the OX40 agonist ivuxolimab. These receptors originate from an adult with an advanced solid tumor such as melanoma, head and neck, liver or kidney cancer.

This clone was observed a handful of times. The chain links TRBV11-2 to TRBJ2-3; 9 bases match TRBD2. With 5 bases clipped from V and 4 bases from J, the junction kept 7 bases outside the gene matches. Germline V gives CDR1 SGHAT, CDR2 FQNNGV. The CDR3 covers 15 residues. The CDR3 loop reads CASSLSGGRADTQYF. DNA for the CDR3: TGTGCCAGCAGCCTCTCTGGCGGGAGGGCAGATACGCAGTATTTT.

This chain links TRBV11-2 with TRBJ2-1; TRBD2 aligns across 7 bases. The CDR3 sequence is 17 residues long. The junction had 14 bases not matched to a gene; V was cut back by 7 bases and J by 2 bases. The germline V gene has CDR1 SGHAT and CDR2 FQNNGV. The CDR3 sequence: CASTSRQAGFPYNEQFF. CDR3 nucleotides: TGTGCCAGCACCTCCCGCCAAGCGGGATTCCCCTACAATGAGCAGTTCTTC.

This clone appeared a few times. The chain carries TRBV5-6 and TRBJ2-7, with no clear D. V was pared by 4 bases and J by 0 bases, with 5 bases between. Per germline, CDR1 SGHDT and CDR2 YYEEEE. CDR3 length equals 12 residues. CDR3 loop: CASSHVSYEQYF. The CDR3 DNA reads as TGTGCCAGCAGCCACGTCTCCTACGAGCAGTACTTC. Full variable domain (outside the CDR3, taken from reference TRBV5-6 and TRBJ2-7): DAGVTQSPTHLIKTRGQQVTLRCSPKSGHDTVSWYQQALGQGPQFIFQYYEEEERQRGNFPDRFSGHQFPNYSSELNVNALLLGDSALYLCASSHVSYEQYFGPGTRLTVT.